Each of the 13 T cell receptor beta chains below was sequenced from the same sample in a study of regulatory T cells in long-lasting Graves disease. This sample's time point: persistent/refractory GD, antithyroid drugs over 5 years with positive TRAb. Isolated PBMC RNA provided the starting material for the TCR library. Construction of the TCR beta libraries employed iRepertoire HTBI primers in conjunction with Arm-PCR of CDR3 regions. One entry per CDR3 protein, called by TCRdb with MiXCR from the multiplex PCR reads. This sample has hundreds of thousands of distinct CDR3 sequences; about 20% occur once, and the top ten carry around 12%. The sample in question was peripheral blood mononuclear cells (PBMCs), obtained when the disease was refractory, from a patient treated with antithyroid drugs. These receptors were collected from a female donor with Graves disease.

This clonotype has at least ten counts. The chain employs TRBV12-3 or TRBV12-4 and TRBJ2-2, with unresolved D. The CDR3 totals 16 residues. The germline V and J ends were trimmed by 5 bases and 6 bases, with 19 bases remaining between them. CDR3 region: CASSPLRLVGPGELFF. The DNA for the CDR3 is TGTGCCAGCAGTCCCCTCAGGCTAGTCGGCCCCGGGGAGCTGTTTTTT.

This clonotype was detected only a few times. The CDR3 region has the DNA TGTGCCAGCAGGCCGACCCGGGACACGGGCTCTGGAAACACCATATATTTT. This codes for CASRPTRDTGSGNTIYF. This chain connects TRBV2 to TRBJ1-3; tentative D call: TRBD1 (6 bases). This CDR3 is built from 17 residues. V lost 6 bases and J lost 0, with 18 bases in between. CDR1 and CDR2 from the germline V gene are SNHLY and FYNNEI.

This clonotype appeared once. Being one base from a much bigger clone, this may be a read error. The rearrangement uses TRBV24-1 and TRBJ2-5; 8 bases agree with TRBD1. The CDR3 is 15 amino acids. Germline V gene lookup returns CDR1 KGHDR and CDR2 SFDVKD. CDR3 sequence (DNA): TGTGCCACCAGTGACCCGACAGGGGTCGAAGAGGCCCAGTACTTC. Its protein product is CATSDPTGVEEAQYF.

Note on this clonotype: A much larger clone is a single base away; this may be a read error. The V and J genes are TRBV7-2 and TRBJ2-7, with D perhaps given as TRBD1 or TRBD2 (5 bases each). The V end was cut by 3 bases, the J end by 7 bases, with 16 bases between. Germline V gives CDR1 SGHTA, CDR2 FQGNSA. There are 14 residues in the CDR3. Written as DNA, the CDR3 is TGTGCCAGCAGCTTTCCAAGTGGGACGGGGGAGCAGTACTTC. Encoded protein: CASSFPSGTGEQYF.

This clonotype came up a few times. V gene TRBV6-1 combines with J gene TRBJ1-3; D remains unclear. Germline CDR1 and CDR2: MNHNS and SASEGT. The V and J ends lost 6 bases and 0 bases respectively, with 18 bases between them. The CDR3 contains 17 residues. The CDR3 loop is CASSVLGGRSSGNTIYF. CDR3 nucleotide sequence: TGTGCCAGCAGCGTTCTGGGCGGACGTAGCTCTGGAAACACCATATATTTT.

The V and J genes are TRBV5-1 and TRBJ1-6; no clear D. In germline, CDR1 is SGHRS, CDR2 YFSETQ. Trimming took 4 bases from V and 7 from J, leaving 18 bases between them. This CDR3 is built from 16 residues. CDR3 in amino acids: CASSLTTVILNSPLHF. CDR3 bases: TGCGCCAGCAGCCTTACTACAGTGATACTAAATTCACCCCTCCACTTT.

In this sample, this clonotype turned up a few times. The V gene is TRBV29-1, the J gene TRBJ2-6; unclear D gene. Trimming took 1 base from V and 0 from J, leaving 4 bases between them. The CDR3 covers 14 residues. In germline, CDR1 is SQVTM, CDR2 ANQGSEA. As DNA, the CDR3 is TGCAGCGTTGAAGTGTACTCTGGGGCCAACGTCCTGACTTTC. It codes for CSVEVYSGANVLTF.

CDR3 sequence: CASSLRGREGQETQYF. The CDR3 bases are TGTGCCAGCAGCTTACGGGGGCGGGAGGGCCAAGAGACCCAGTACTTC. This chain joins TRBV11-3 and TRBJ2-5; TRBD2 matches 9 bases. J gave up 1 base and V 2 bases, and 5 bases lay outside the gene matches. Germline CDR1 reads SGHNT; CDR2 reads YENEEA. The CDR3 consists of 16 residues.

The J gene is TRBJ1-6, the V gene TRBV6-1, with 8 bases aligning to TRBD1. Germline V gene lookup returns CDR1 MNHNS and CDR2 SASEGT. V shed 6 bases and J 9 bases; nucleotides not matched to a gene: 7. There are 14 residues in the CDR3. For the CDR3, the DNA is TGTGCCAGCAGACCCAGGGGGCAAGGTTCACCCCTCCACTTT. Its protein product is CASRPRGQGSPLHF.

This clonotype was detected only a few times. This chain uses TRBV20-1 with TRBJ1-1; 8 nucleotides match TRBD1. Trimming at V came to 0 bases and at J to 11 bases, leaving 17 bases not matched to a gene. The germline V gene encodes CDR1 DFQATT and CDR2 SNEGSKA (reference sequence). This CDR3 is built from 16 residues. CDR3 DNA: TGCAGTGCTAGAGATCCCAGGGGGACAGGCTCTAACACGGCTTTCTTT. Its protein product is CSARDPRGTGSNTAFF.

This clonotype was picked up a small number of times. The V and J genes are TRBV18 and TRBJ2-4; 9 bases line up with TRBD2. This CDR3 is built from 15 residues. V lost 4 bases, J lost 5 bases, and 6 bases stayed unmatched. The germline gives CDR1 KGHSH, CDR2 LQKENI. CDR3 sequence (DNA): TGTGCCAGCTCACAGAGCGTAGCGGGGGAAAACATTCAGTACTTC. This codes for CASSQSVAGENIQYF.

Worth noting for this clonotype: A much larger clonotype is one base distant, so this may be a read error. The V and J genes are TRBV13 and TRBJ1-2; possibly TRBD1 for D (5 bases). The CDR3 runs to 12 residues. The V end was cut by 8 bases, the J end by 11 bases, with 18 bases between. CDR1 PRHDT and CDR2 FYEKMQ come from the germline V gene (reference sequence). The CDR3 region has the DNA TGTGCCAGCGGGACCATCGAGACAGCTTACACCTTC. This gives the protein CASGTIETAYTF. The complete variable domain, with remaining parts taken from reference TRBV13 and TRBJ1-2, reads AAGVIQSPRHLIKEKRETATLKCYPIPRHDTVYWYQQGPGQDPQFLISFYEKMQSDKGSIPDRFSAQQFSDYHSELNMSSLELGDSALYFCASGTIETAYTFGSGTRLTVV.

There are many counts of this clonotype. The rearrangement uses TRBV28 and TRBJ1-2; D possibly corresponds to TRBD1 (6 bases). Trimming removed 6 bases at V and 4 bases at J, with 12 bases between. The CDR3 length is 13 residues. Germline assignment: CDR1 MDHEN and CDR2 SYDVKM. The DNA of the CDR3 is TGTGCCAGCAGGTCCGGACAGCTCTATGGCTACACCTTC. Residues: CASRSGQLYGYTF.